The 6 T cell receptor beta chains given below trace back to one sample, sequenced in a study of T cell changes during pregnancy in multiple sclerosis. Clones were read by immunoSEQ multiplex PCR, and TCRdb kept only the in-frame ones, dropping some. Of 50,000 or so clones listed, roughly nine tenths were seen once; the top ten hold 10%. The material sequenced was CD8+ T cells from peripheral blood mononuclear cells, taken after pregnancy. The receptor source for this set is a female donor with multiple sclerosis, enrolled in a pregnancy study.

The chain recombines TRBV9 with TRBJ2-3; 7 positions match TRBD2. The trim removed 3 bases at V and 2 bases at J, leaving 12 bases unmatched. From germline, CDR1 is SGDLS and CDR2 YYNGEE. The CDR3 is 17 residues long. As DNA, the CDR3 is TGTGCCAGCAGCGGGTCCGGGGAGGGACCCAACACAGATACGCAGTATTTT. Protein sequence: CASSGSGEGPNTDTQYF.

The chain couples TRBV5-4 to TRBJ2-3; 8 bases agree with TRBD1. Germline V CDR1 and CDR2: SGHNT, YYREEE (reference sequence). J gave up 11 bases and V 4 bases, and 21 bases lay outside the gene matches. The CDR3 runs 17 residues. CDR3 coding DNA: TGTGCCAGCAGCCGCGGTGGGACAGGTGGGTCGCCGGTAAGGCAGTATTTT. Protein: CASSRGGTGGSPVRQYF.

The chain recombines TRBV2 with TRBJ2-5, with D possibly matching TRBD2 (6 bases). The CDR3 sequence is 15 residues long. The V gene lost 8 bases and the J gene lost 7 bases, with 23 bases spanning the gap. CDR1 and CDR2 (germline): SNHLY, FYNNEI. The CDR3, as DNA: TGTGCCAGCCTTGCCGGGGGATACGCCCCGGGGACCCAGTACTTC. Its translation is CASLAGGYAPGTQYF. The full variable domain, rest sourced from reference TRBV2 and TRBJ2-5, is EPEVTQTPSHQVTQMGQEVILRCVPISNHLYFYWYRQILGQKVEFLVSFYNNEISEKSEIFDDQFSVERPDGSNFTLKIRSTKLEDSAMYFCASLAGGYAPGTQYFGPGTRLLVL.

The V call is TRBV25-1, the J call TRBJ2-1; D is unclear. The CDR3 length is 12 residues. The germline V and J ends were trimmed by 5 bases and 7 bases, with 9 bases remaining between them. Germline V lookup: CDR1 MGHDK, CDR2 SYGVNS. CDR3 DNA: TGTGCCAGCAGTCCCTTCGGTAATGAGCAGTTCTTC. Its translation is CASSPFGNEQFF.

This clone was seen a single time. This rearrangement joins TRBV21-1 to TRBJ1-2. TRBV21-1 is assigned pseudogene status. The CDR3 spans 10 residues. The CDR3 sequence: CASLGGGYTF. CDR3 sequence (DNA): TGTGCGAGCCTTGGGGGGGGCTACACCTTC.

CDR3 sequence: CASSDPGQGGEQYF. The CDR3 coding sequence is TGTGCCAGCAGTGACCCGGGACAGGGGGGCGAGCAGTACTTC. The rearrangement uses TRBV2 and TRBJ2-7; 11 bases line up with TRBD1. The CDR3 sequence is 14 residues long. The V segment lost 3 bases and the J segment 6 bases; nucleotides outside the gene matches: 4. Germline V lookup: CDR1 SNHLY, CDR2 FYNNEI.